Listed below are T cell receptor beta chains from one sample, sequenced in a study of OX40 agonist ivuxolimab in advanced cancers. The assay was immunoSEQ multiplex PCR, and TCRdb's table has in-frame clones only and misses some. Of approximately 78,000 clones in the sample, roughly 88% were seen once. Source: CD4+ or CD8+ T cells sorted from blood, taken in a trial of the OX40 agonist ivuxolimab. The receptors come from an adult with an advanced solid tumor such as melanoma, head and neck, liver or kidney cancer. Both conserved end residues are part of each CDR3. D genes are given only for firm matches. Clone size is not always given. Where it is, it says once, few, many or a class for expanded clones.

clone_size d_call j_call v_call cdr3_nt cdr3_aa
- - TRBJ1-2 TRBV4-2 TGTGCCAGCAGCCAAGATCCGGACTATGGCTACACCTTC CASSQDPDYGYTF
- - TRBJ2-5 TRBV5-1 TGCGCCAGCAGCCTGGGGGTCCAAGAGACCCAGTACTTC CASSLGVQETQYF
- - TRBJ2-5 TRBV11-3 TGTGCCAGCAGCTTAGGGGGAGGCGGGGCGGAGACCCAGTACTTC CASSLGGGGAETQYF
- TRBD1 TRBJ1-5 TRBV19 TGTGCCAGTAAACACGGGACAGGGGGCGAATCGGGCAATCAGCCCCAGCATTTT CASKHGTGGESGNQPQHF
once - TRBJ2-7 TRBV11-3 TGTGCCAGCAGCCTCACAGGGACAAGGAACTCTTACGAGCAGTACTTC CASSLTGTRNSYEQYF
- - TRBJ1-2 TRBV4-2 TGTGCCAGCAGCCAAGATGGGGGTAGCTACACCTTC CASSQDGGSYTF
- - TRBJ1-1 TRBV4-2 TGTGCCAGCAGCCAGGATTCCCTTCTTTCGAACACTGAAGCTTTCTTT CASSQDSLLSNTEAFF
- - TRBJ2-2 TRBV2 TGTGCCAGCAGTGGACCGGGGGCTACGGGCACCGGGGAGCTGTTTTTT CASSGPGATGTGELFF
- - TRBJ1-1 TRBV6-6 TGTGCCAGCAGTTACGTAGGGGCGGAAGCTTTCTTT CASSYVGAEAFF
few TRBD1 TRBJ1-2 TRBV11-2 TGTGCCAGCAGCCAAGATCAGGGGGTGGGGGACTATGGCTACACCTTC CASSQDQGVGDYGYTF
once - TRBJ1-1 TRBV19 TGTGCCAGTAGTAGCCTCAACACGGGCACTGAAGCTTTCTTT CASSSLNTGTEAFF
once - TRBJ1-1 TRBV5-5 TGTGCCAGCAGCCGCAAGGGTGGGGGGCTAGGTATGAACACTGAAGCTTTCTTT CASSRKGGGLGMNTEAFF
few TRBD1 TRBJ1-1 TRBV23-1 TGCGCCAGCTGGGGCGGGACAGGGGATAGGAACACTGAAGCTTTCTTT CASWGGTGDRNTEAFF
- TRBD2 TRBJ2-3 TRBV2 TGTGCCAGCAGGCGGGGGGGGGCCGAAGATACGCAGTATTTT CASRRGGAEDTQYF
- TRBD2 TRBJ2-2 TRBV5-4 TGTGCCAGCCGCCCCGAAGCGGGGGGGCGGAGCGGGGAGCTGTTTTTT CASRPEAGGRSGELFF
- - TRBJ2-7 TRBV30 TGTGCCTGGAGCGGACCAGGGAACGAGCAGTACTTC CAWSGPGNEQYF
medium-sized - TRBJ1-1 TRBV19 TGTGCCAGTAGTGCTCTTTTGGGGTCCGGGACTGAAGCTTTCTTT CASSALLGSGTEAFF
few - TRBJ2-7 TRBV7-6 TGTGCCAGCAGCTCACTGACAGGATATGGCTACGAGCAGTACTTC CASSSLTGYGYEQYF
- TRBD2 TRBJ2-2 TRBV19 TGTGCCAGTAGTCTGCGGACTAGCGGGGTTAGAGGGGAGCTGTTTTTT CASSLRTSGVRGELFF